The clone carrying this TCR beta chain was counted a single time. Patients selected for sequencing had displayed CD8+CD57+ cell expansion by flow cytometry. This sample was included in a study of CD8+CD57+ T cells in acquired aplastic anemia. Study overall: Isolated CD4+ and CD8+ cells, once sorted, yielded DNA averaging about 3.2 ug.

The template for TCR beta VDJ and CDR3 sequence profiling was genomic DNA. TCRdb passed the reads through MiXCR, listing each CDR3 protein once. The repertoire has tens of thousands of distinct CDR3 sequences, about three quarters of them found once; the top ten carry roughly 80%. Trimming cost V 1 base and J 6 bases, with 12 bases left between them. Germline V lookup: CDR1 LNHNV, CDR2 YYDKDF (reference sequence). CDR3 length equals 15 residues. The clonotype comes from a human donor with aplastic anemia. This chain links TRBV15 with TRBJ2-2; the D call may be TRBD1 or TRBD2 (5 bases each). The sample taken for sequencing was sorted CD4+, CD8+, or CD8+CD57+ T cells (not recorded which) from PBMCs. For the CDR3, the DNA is TGTGCCACCAGCAGAGGGGGGTTTAGGGCCGGGGAGCTGTTTTTT. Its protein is CATSRGGFRAGELFF.